These 17 T cell receptor beta chains were all obtained from the same sample, sequenced in a study of T cells in Graves' hyperthyroidism and ophthalmopathy. The source material, RNA transcripts, was used to amplify TCR beta CDR3 regions. HTBI primers were the set used in a first-round RT-PCR of the TCR CDR3. TCRdb redid the calling of the multiplex PCR reads with MiXCR, one entry per CDR3 protein. The data show approximately 510,000 distinct CDR3 sequences, roughly 20% seen once. Sequencing input: blood. These receptors were collected from a man between 18 and 29 years old with Graves' hyperthyroidism.

This rearrangement joins TRBV12-3 or TRBV12-4 to TRBJ2-5, with D possibly called TRBD1 or TRBD2 (7 bases each). V was trimmed by 4 bases and J by 5 bases, leaving 17 bases between them. The CDR3 runs to 15 residues. The CDR3 is CASSSSQGGGETQYF. The CDR3 region has the DNA TGTGCCAGCAGTTCGTCCCAGGGGGGAGGGGAGACCCAGTACTTC.

In its sample, this clonotype was seen many times. V and J are TRBV7-2 and TRBJ1-5, with TRBD1 as a possible D gene (5 bases). CDR3 size: 14 residues. Trimming removed 2 bases at V and 7 bases at J, with 12 bases between. Germline V gene data show CDR1 as SGHTA and CDR2 as FQGNSA. CDR3 in DNA: TGTGCCAGCAGCTTACCCCAGGGTGGGCAGCCCCAGCATTTT. This translates into CASSLPQGGQPQHF.

There are many counts of this clonotype. V and J are TRBV28 and TRBJ2-7; D is tentatively TRBD1 or TRBD2 (6 bases each). Deletions cut 3 bases from V and 3 bases from J, with 9 bases between. The CDR3 extends over 13 amino acids. The germline V gene has CDR1 MDHEN and CDR2 SYDVKM. CDR3 region: CASSFRGDYEQYF. For the CDR3, the DNA is TGTGCCAGCAGTTTTAGGGGGGACTACGAGCAGTACTTC.

This clonotype has at least ten counts. The chain employs TRBV12-3 or TRBV12-4 and TRBJ2-2; 7 bases fit TRBD1. The junction had 2 bases not matched to a gene; V was cut back by 5 bases and J by 2 bases. This CDR3 contains 14 residues. The CDR3 loop is CASSTGANTGELFF. The CDR3 DNA sequence: TGTGCCAGCAGTACAGGGGCCAACACCGGGGAGCTGTTTTTT.

The chain recombines TRBV6-2 or TRBV6-3 with TRBJ2-7; no clear D gene. V was trimmed by 4 bases and J by 3 bases, leaving 13 bases between them. CDR1 MNHEY and CDR2 SVGEGT come from the germline V gene. The CDR3 is made up of 14 amino acids. The CDR3 is CASSFRREGYEQYF. CDR3 DNA sequence: TGTGCCAGCAGTTTCCGGAGAGAAGGCTACGAGCAGTACTTC.

The sample holds many counts of this clonotype. The gene calls are TRBV7-9 and TRBJ1-3; unclear D gene. Germline V gene lookup returns CDR1 SEHNR and CDR2 FQNEAQ (reference sequence). This CDR3 is 15 amino acids long. Trimming removed 8 bases at V and 4 bases at J, with 18 bases between. The CDR3 DNA follows: TGTGCCAGCCTTGCCGCGGCCCCAGGAGGAAACACCATATATTTT. Translated, it gives CASLAAAPGGNTIYF.

This clonotype turned up a few times. The chain combines TRBV7-9 with TRBJ1-2; D not certain. This CDR3 region has 13 residues. Germline values: CDR1 SEHNR, CDR2 FQNEAQ (reference sequence). The V end lost 7 bases, the J end lost 8 bases, and 17 bases lay between the germline ends. CDR3 in DNA: TGTGCCAGCACCGTGGGAGTAGGATGGGGCTACACCTTC. Protein product: CASTVGVGWGYTF.

This clonotype was counted ten times or more. V gene TRBV28 combines with J gene TRBJ1-2; D is unclear. This CDR3 region has 15 residues. Germline CDR1 MDHEN, CDR2 SYDVKM. V lost 7 bases to trimming and J lost 10 bases, with 25 bases between them. Here the CDR3 reads CASTPRNAGRSDYTF. The CDR3 DNA follows: TGTGCCAGCACCCCGCGGAATGCCGGACGGAGTGACTACACCTTC.

The gene calls are TRBV20-1 and TRBJ1-2; D not resolved. The CDR3 runs to 14 residues. Trimming stripped 5 bases from V and 2 bases from J, with 15 bases between. Germline-derived CDR1 and CDR2 are DFQATT and SNEGSKA (reference sequence). In nucleotides, the CDR3 is TGCAGTGCTCCCTTAGTGAACGGGAACTATGGCTACACCTTC. Amino acids: CSAPLVNGNYGYTF.

This clonotype was seen at least ten times. This chain joins TRBV12-3 or TRBV12-4 and TRBJ1-1; D gene ambiguous. V dropped 3 bases and J dropped 1 base, with 6 bases sitting between them. CDR3 size: 13 residues. This chain's CDR3 is CASSFAENTEAFF. In DNA form, the CDR3 reads TGTGCCAGCAGTTTCGCGGAGAACACTGAAGCTTTCTTT.

The chain recombines TRBV6-4 with TRBJ2-7, with 7 bases lining up with TRBD2. J lost 1 base, V lost 6 bases, and 6 bases had no gene match. The CDR3 has 14 amino acids. In germline, CDR1 is MRHNA, CDR2 SNTAGT. In DNA form, the CDR3 reads TGTGCCAGCAGCTCCCGGGGAGGGTCCTACGAGCAGTACTTC. Translated: CASSSRGGSYEQYF.

This clonotype came up many times. The chain is built from TRBV6-2 or TRBV6-3 and TRBJ2-7; D remains unclear. This CDR3 has 13 amino acids. V dropped 3 bases and J dropped 4 bases, with 10 bases sitting between them. Germline loops: CDR1 MNHEY, CDR2 SVGEGT. This chain's CDR3 is CASSYWLQYEQYF. In nucleotides, the CDR3 is TGTGCCAGCAGTTATTGGCTGCAGTACGAGCAGTACTTC.

This clonotype was recorded at least ten times. This chain connects TRBV19 to TRBJ1-5; TRBD1 might be the D (5 bases). The germline V and J ends were trimmed by 5 bases and 4 bases, with 12 bases remaining between them. The CDR3 sequence is 14 residues long. CDR1 is LNHDA and CDR2 is SQIVND in the germline V gene (reference sequence). CDR3 coding DNA: TGTGCCAGTAGTTATTGGGGGTTGAATCAGCCCCAGCATTTT. Translated, it gives CASSYWGLNQPQHF.

The gene calls are TRBV10-3 and TRBJ1-2; D is unresolved. This CDR3 has 14 residues. V lost 4 bases to trimming and J lost 4 bases, with 13 bases between them. The germline V gene has CDR1 ENHRY and CDR2 SYGVKD. The CDR3 DNA follows: TGTGCCATCAGTGGACTCCGGGAGTCCTATGGCTACACCTTC. Its protein is CAISGLRESYGYTF.

The CDR3 loop is CASIQGVTQETQYF. DNA of the CDR3: TGTGCCAGCATCCAGGGGGTAACCCAAGAGACCCAGTACTTC. The gene calls are TRBV2 and TRBJ2-5, with 7 positions matching TRBD1. The CDR3 spans 14 residues. With 7 bases clipped from V and 1 base from J, the junction kept 6 bases outside the gene matches. Germline values: CDR1 SNHLY, CDR2 FYNNEI.

This clonotype was detected a few times. The chain employs TRBV20-1 and TRBJ2-2; TRBD2 agrees at 8 bases. There are 14 residues in the CDR3. Germline lookup yields CDR1 DFQATT and CDR2 SNEGSKA (reference sequence). The V gene end was trimmed by 1 base and the J gene end by 5 bases; junction bases not matched to a gene: 3. This CDR3 is CSARVAGSTGELFF. The DNA for the CDR3 is TGCAGTGCTAGAGTAGCGGGGAGTACCGGGGAGCTGTTTTTT.

This clonotype was seen a handful of times. For the CDR3, the DNA is TGTGCCAGTAGGCACTCTGGGGCCAACGTCCTGACTTTC. It encodes CASRHSGANVLTF. The chain couples TRBV19 to TRBJ2-6; D is undetermined. CDR3 size: 13 residues. The germline V gene encodes CDR1 LNHDA and CDR2 SQIVND (reference sequence). Between the trimmed V and J ends, which lost 6 bases and 0 bases, there was a span of 3 bases.